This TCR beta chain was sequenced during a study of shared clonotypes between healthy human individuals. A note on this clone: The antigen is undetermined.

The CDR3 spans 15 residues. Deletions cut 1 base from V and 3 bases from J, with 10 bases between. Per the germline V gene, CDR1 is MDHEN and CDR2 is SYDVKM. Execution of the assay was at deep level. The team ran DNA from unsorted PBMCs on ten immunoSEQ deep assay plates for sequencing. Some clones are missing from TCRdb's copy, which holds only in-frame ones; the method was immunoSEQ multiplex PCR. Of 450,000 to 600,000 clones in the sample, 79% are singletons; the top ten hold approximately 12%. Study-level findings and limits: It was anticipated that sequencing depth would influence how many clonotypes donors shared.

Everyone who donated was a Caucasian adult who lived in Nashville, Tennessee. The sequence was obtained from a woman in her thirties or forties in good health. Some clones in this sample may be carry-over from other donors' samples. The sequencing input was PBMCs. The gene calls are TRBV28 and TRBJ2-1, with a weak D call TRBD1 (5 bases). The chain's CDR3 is CASSLSGHLYNEQFF. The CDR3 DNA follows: TGTGCCAGCAGTTTATCCGGACACCTCTACAATGAGCAGTTCTTC.